What follows are 29 T cell receptor beta chains derived from one specimen sequenced in a study of T cell responses to AZD1222 COVID-19 vaccine. Assay used: immunoSEQ multiplex PCR; TCRdb lists only in-frame clones, some missing. This sample yields 100,000 to 150,000 clones, of which 85% to 90% are seen a single time; 20% to 25% belongs to the top ten. Sequencing was performed on peripheral blood, taken on day 0 of AZD1222 vaccination. Every receptor here comes from an adult in good health.

Here the CDR3 reads CASSYVDSNQPQHF. CDR3 coding DNA: TGTGCCAGCAGTTACGTGGACAGCAATCAGCCCCAGCATTTT. The rearrangement joins TRBV6-6 to TRBJ1-5; D not certain. Trimming left V 2 bases short and J 1 base short, with 6 bases between. The CDR3 spans 14 residues. Germline lookup yields CDR1 MNHNY and CDR2 SVGAGI (reference sequence).

The chain employs TRBV3-1 (or the pseudogene TRBV3-2) and TRBJ1-4; TRBD1 matches 10 bases. J gave up 5 bases and V 4 bases, and 4 bases lay outside the gene matches. This CDR3 spans 15 amino acids. CDR1 and CDR2 (germline): LGHDT, YNNKEL (reference sequence). CDR3 nucleotide sequence: TGTGCCAGCAGCCCCCCGGGACAGGGGAATGAAAAACTGTTTTTT. Its translation is CASSPPGQGNEKLFF.

In the case of this clone: Within the sample, other DNA sequences also encode this same CDR3. V is TRBV12-3 or TRBV12-4 and J is TRBJ2-5; no definite D call. The CDR3 has 11 amino acids. V lost 3 bases and J lost 5, with 4 bases in between. DNA of the CDR3: TGTGCCAGCAGTTTTCTTGAGACCCAGTACTTC. As protein: CASSFLETQYF.

Comments on this clone: One junction end disagrees with the germline gene, perhaps due to a read error. The rearrangement uses TRBV29-1 and TRBJ1-2; 7 nucleotides match TRBD1. The CDR3 contains 13 residues. Germline values: CDR1 SQVTM, CDR2 ANQGSEA. The CDR3 bases are TGCAGCCTTGATTCCGGGACAGCCTATGGCTACACCTTC. The encoded protein is CSLDSGTAYGYTF.

J is TRBJ1-6 and V is TRBV27, with D possibly being TRBD1 (5 bases). V lost 3 bases, J lost 2 bases, and 11 bases lay in between. This CDR3 comprises 16 residues. Germline V gene sequence: CDR1 MNHEY, CDR2 SMNVEV (reference sequence). CDR3 amino acids: CASSFRRDPYNSPLHF. CDR3 nucleotide sequence: TGTGCCAGCAGTTTCAGGCGGGACCCCTATAATTCACCCCTCCACTTT.

This clone came up once. The chain recombines TRBV28 with TRBJ2-2; possible D gene TRBD2, 6 bases. V was clipped by 8 bases and J by 5 bases, with 15 bases between them. CDR1 and CDR2 from the germline V gene are MDHEN and SYDVKM. The CDR3 runs 14 residues. The CDR3 DNA sequence: TGTGCCAGCGGGAGGCACTGGGGGACCGGGGAGCTGTTTTTT. Residues: CASGRHWGTGELFF.

The rearrangement joins TRBV6-6 to TRBJ1-1, with D tentatively TRBD1 (6 bases). The CDR3 is 16 amino acids. Germline loops: CDR1 MNHNY, CDR2 SVGAGI (reference sequence). V lost 10 bases, J lost 5 bases, and 26 bases lay in between. As DNA, the CDR3 is TGTGCCACCCAAAATGGGAAGGGGGGGCTGGGAACTGAAGCTTTCTTT. Translated: CATQNGKGGLGTEAFF.

A single count supports this clone. This sequence joins TRBV5-8 and TRBJ2-7; the match to TRBD1 covers 10 bases. Germline values: CDR1 SGHTS, CDR2 YDEGEE. The V gene end was trimmed by 5 bases and the J gene end by 5 bases; junction bases not matched to a gene: 10. The CDR3 sequence is 15 residues long. CDR3 region: CASSKATGGLNEQYF. CDR3 DNA: TGTGCCAGCAGTAAAGCGACAGGGGGCTTGAACGAGCAGTACTTC.

This clone was recorded a few times. V is TRBV18 and J is TRBJ1-6; possible D gene TRBD1, 6 bases. CDR3 length: 15 residues. The V and J ends lost 2 bases and 4 bases respectively, with 9 bases between them. Germline V gives CDR1 KGHSH, CDR2 LQKENI. CDR3 in DNA: TGTGCCAGCTCACCAGGGGGCGGATATAATTCACCCCTCCACTTT. Its protein is CASSPGGGYNSPLHF.

The gene calls are TRBV11-2 and TRBJ1-3; 7 bases agree with TRBD1. Germline V gene lookup returns CDR1 SGHAT and CDR2 FQNNGV. Trimming cost V 8 bases and J 1 base; bases outside gene matches: 11. CDR3 size: 16 residues. CDR3 DNA: TGTGCCAGCGGCCGCTTTGAGGGGGCTTCTGGAAACACCATATATTTT. Protein: CASGRFEGASGNTIYF.

J is TRBJ2-2 and V is TRBV9; D ambiguous. This CDR3 contains 13 residues. The germline gives CDR1 SGDLS, CDR2 YYNGEE. The V end lost 0 bases, the J end lost 4 bases, and 4 bases lay between the germline ends. The CDR3 here is CASSVGPTGELFF. The DNA for the CDR3 is TGTGCCAGCAGCGTAGGGCCCACCGGGGAGCTGTTTTTT.

This clone was seen a few times. The gene calls are TRBV2 and TRBJ1-5, with 7 bases fitting TRBD1. Germline CDR1 reads SNHLY; CDR2 reads FYNNEI. The J segment lost 5 bases and the V segment lost 4 bases, leaving 5 bases of the junction unmatched. This CDR3 spans 14 amino acids. The CDR3 sequence is CASSALQGDQPQHF. The CDR3 nucleotides read TGTGCCAGCAGTGCCCTTCAGGGGGATCAGCCCCAGCATTTT.

The chain joins TRBV2 to TRBJ2-2; D might be TRBD1 (5 bases). This CDR3 region has 14 residues. Between the trimmed V and J ends, which lost 11 bases and 0 bases, there was a span of 13 bases. Germline CDR1 SNHLY, CDR2 FYNNEI. The CDR3 DNA is TGTGCCTCGGAAGGGGTGGCGAACACCGGGGAGCTGTTTTTT. It specifies CASEGVANTGELFF.

The V gene is TRBV19, the J gene TRBJ2-7, with D perhaps TRBD1 (5 bases). This CDR3 spans 12 amino acids. V gave up 9 bases and J gave up 6 bases, with 15 bases separating them. Per the germline V gene, CDR1 is LNHDA and CDR2 is SQIVND (reference sequence). The CDR3 is CASLSGNFEQYF. The DNA for the CDR3 is TGTGCCAGCCTATCAGGGAATTTCGAGCAGTACTTC. The full variable domain, completed using reference TRBV19 and TRBJ2-7, is DGGITQSPKYLFRKEGQNVTLSCEQNLNHDAMYWYRQDPGQGLRLIYYSQIVNDFQKGDIAEGYSVSREKKESFPLTVTSAQKNPTAFYLCASLSGNFEQYFGPGTRLTVT.

V is TRBV13 and J is TRBJ2-7, with a tentative D call TRBD1 (6 bases). Per germline, CDR1 PRHDT and CDR2 FYEKMQ (reference sequence). The V end lost 2 bases, the J end lost 2 bases, and 10 bases lay between the germline ends. There are 14 residues in the CDR3. In DNA, the CDR3 is TGTGCCAGCAGCTTACCGGACAGTCCCTACGAGCAGTACTTC. It codes for CASSLPDSPYEQYF.

The chain carries TRBV30 and TRBJ2-7, with D maybe TRBD1 (6 bases). CDR3 length equals 13 residues. Germline-derived CDR1 and CDR2 are GTSNPN and SVGIG (reference sequence). V was pared by 3 bases and J by 5 bases, with 14 bases between. The CDR3 bases are TGTGCCTGGAGAATCCAGGGGTCGCACGAGCAGTACTTC. It yields the protein CAWRIQGSHEQYF.

The genes are TRBV5-1 and TRBJ2-7; weak D call: TRBD1 (6 bases). V was cut by 6 bases and J by 6 bases, with 13 bases left in between. The CDR3 has 12 amino acids. CDR1 is SGHRS and CDR2 is YFSETQ in the germline V gene. The CDR3 protein is CASTLTGPEQYF. CDR3 DNA sequence: TGCGCCAGCACGCTCACAGGGCCCGAGCAGTACTTC.

The V and J genes are TRBV30 and TRBJ1-5; tentative D call: TRBD1 (6 bases). The CDR3 consists of 16 residues. Trimming left V 2 bases short and J 4 bases short, with 18 bases between. The germline gives CDR1 GTSNPN, CDR2 SVGIG (reference sequence). The CDR3 DNA reads TGTGCCTGGAGTCATAACACCGGGACACAAAATCAGCCCCAGCATTTT. Protein: CAWSHNTGTQNQPQHF.

This CDR3 reads CASSQNQPQAATSYEQYF. In DNA form, the CDR3 reads TGCGCCAGCAGCCAAAATCAACCGCAGGCAGCTACCTCCTACGAGCAGTACTTC. The chain recombines TRBV4-3 with TRBJ2-7; D unclear. The CDR3 loop spans 18 amino acids. Trimming shortened V by 2 bases and J by 0 bases, and 20 bases separated the two germline ends. Germline CDR1 LGHNA, CDR2 YSLEER.

This chain joins TRBV4-2 and TRBJ1-5, with D possibly matching TRBD1 (5 bases). Germline-derived CDR1 and CDR2 are LGHNA and YNFKEQ. The CDR3 runs to 16 residues. V lost 3 bases to trimming and J lost 2 bases, with 14 bases between them. This CDR3 reads CASSQRIREGNQPQHF. CDR3 coding DNA: TGTGCCAGCAGCCAGAGGATCAGGGAGGGCAATCAGCCCCAGCATTTT.

This chain connects TRBV7-2 to TRBJ2-7; 7 positions match TRBD1. The CDR3 is 14 residues long. CDR1 and CDR2 (germline): SGHTA, FQGNSA. Trimming at V came to 3 bases and at J to 3 bases, leaving 5 bases not matched to a gene. The CDR3 DNA follows: TGTGCCAGCAGCTTCGGGACAGAAAGCTACGAGCAGTACTTC. It is translated as CASSFGTESYEQYF.

The CDR3 coding sequence is TGTGCCAGCAGCTTCGACCCGGGGAGCTCCTACGAGCAGTACTTC. Translated, it gives CASSFDPGSSYEQYF. V is TRBV9 and J is TRBJ2-7, with D tentatively TRBD2 (5 bases). Trimming pared 4 bases from V and 0 bases from J, leaving 14 bases between. Germline assignment: CDR1 SGDLS and CDR2 YYNGEE. The CDR3 spans 15 residues.

The chain joins TRBV6-5 to TRBJ2-3; unclear D gene. The CDR3 covers 11 residues. Trimming pared 6 bases from V and 5 bases from J, leaving 6 bases between. The germline V gene encodes CDR1 MNHEY and CDR2 SVGAGI. The CDR3 sequence: CASRAGDTQYF. The CDR3 nucleotides read TGTGCCAGCAGGGCCGGAGATACGCAGTATTTT.

This clone was observed a single time. The chain links TRBV11-1 to TRBJ1-4; possibly TRBD1 for D (5 bases). CDR1 SGHAT and CDR2 FQDESV come from the germline V gene (reference sequence). The CDR3 has 16 residues. Trimming left V 5 bases short and J 0 bases short, with 13 bases between. The CDR3 spells CASSQGRTPTNEKLFF. The DNA of the CDR3 is TGTGCCAGCAGCCAGGGAAGAACCCCAACTAATGAAAAACTGTTTTTT.

This chain joins TRBV9 and TRBJ1-4; the D is unclear. Per germline, CDR1 SGDLS and CDR2 YYNGEE. This CDR3 has 15 residues. V lost 4 bases, J lost 3 bases, and 13 bases lay in between. CDR3 amino acids: CASSPSGRSNEKLFF. Here the CDR3 DNA reads TGTGCCAGCAGCCCCAGTGGGAGATCTAATGAAAAACTGTTTTTT. Filled out from reference TRBV9 and TRBJ1-4, the complete variable domain reads DSGVTQTPKHLITATGQRVTLRCSPRSGDLSVYWYQQSLDQGLQFLIQYYNGEERAKGNILERFSAQQFPDLHSELNLSSLELGDSALYFCASSPSGRSNEKLFFGSGTQLSVL.

On this clone: The same CDR3 arises from other DNA sequences in this sample as well. CDR3 sequence reads: CASSYLGGQPQHF. CDR3 sequence (DNA): TGTGCCAGCAGTTACTTGGGAGGTCAGCCCCAGCATTTT. The V and J genes are TRBV6-5 and TRBJ1-5, with D unresolved. Trimming took off 1 base at V and 6 bases at J, with 7 bases between the two ends. Germline CDR1 and CDR2: MNHEY and SVGAGI. The CDR3 is made up of 13 amino acids.

The sample holds one count of this clone. CDR3: CASSLGPTSGGEQFF. The CDR3 DNA sequence: TGTGCCAGCAGCTTAGGGCCGACTAGCGGGGGAGAGCAGTTCTTC. J is TRBJ2-1 and V is TRBV11-3; 12 bases agree with TRBD2. The CDR3 sequence is 15 residues long. Germline V lookup: CDR1 SGHNT, CDR2 YENEEA. The V and J ends lost 1 base and 10 bases, in that order; junction bases with no gene match: 5.

The genes are TRBV6-2 or TRBV6-3 and TRBJ2-5; no reliable D call. Trimming left V 0 bases short and J 3 bases short, with 8 bases between. This CDR3 comprises 14 residues. Per germline, CDR1 MNHEY and CDR2 SVGEGT. This CDR3 is CASSYSQREETQYF. The CDR3 DNA is TGTGCCAGCAGTTACTCTCAAAGGGAAGAGACCCAGTACTTC.

With respect to this clone: Additional DNA sequences in this sample encode the identical CDR3. The rearrangement joins TRBV5-1 to TRBJ2-7; TRBD1 matches 7 bases. Trimming cost V 0 bases and J 1 base; bases outside gene matches: 4. CDR1 is SGHRS and CDR2 is YFSETQ in the germline V gene. The CDR3 spans 15 residues. The CDR3 reads CASSLGSGGSYEQYF. CDR3 sequence (DNA): TGCGCCAGCAGCTTGGGGTCAGGGGGTTCCTACGAGCAGTACTTC.